These 27 T cell receptor beta chains were all obtained from the same sample, sequenced in a study of T cells in Graves' hyperthyroidism and ophthalmopathy. Amplification of TCR beta CDR3 regions was performed using RNA transcripts as template. Primed by the HTBI set, a first-round RT-PCR was run on the TCR CDR3. One entry per CDR3 protein, called by TCRdb with MiXCR from the multiplex PCR reads. The table includes 500,000 to 750,000 distinct CDR3 sequences, approximately 44% detected once. Sequences were obtained from peripheral blood or thyroid tissue (not recorded which). These receptors came from a woman aged 18-30 years with Graves' hyperthyroidism.

This clonotype showed up many times. V gene TRBV20-1 combines with J gene TRBJ2-2; 8 bases map to TRBD1. Germline loops: CDR1 DFQATT, CDR2 SNEGSKA (reference sequence). The CDR3 sequence is 14 residues long. V was clipped by 3 bases and J by 5 bases; unmatched bases: 5. CDR3 coding DNA: TGCAGTGCTAGGGACAGGGATATGACCGGGGAGCTGTTTTTT. As protein: CSARDRDMTGELFF.

A remark on this clonotype: Given a much more abundant clone one base away, this may be a read error. The chain joins TRBV19 to TRBJ2-3; D perhaps matches TRBD2 (5 bases). Deletions cut 6 bases from V and 0 bases from J, with 10 bases between. The CDR3 spans 14 residues. Germline CDR1 and CDR2: LNHDA and SQIVND (reference sequence). Written as DNA, the CDR3 is TGTGCCAGTAGGTTAGCGCCTAGCACAGATACGCAGTATTTT. Residues: CASRLAPSTDTQYF. The full variable domain, rest sourced from reference TRBV19 and TRBJ2-3, is DGGITQSPKYLFRKEGQNVTLSCEQNLNHDAMYWYRQDPGQGLRLIYYSQIVNDFQKGDIAEGYSVSREKKESFPLTVTSAQKNPTAFYLCASRLAPSTDTQYFGPGTRLTVL.

The chain couples TRBV2 to TRBJ2-7; maybe TRBD2 (5 bases). Germline V gene lookup returns CDR1 SNHLY and CDR2 FYNNEI. The germline V and J ends were trimmed by 4 bases and 3 bases, with 13 bases remaining between them. The length of the CDR3 is 14 residues. CDR3 region: CASSAEGRSYEQYF. The CDR3 bases are TGTGCCAGCAGTGCCGAGGGCAGAAGCTACGAGCAGTACTTC.

This clonotype was counted at least ten times. The J gene is TRBJ1-1, the V gene TRBV6-5; no clear D. V lost 6 bases to trimming and J lost 0 bases, with 11 bases between them. The length of the CDR3 is 14 residues. Per germline, CDR1 MNHEY and CDR2 SVGAGI. The DNA of the CDR3 is TGTGCCAGCAGCCGGCCGGATTTGAACACTGAAGCTTTCTTT. The encoded protein is CASSRPDLNTEAFF.

For this clonotype: A much larger clone lies one base from this, so it may be a read error. V and J are TRBV29-1 and TRBJ2-7; 7 bases are a match to TRBD2. The CDR3 runs 13 residues. CDR1 is SQVTM and CDR2 is ANQGSEA in the germline V gene. The DNA of the CDR3 is TGCAGCGTTGAGCGGGAGAGCCCCTACGAGCGGTACTTC. Its translation is CSVERESPYERYF.

A note on this clonotype: Possible read error: a much larger clone is one base away. The rearrangement uses TRBV20-1 and TRBJ2-7; TRBD2 agrees at 7 bases. The germline V gene encodes CDR1 DFQATT and CDR2 SNEGSKA (reference sequence). V shed 4 bases, J shed 3 bases, and the junction held 12 bases outside the gene matches. The CDR3 runs to 15 residues. CDR3 sequence: CSAKEVGGAGYEQYF. CDR3 DNA: TGCAGTGCTAAAGAGGTGGGAGGGGCGGGCTACGAGCAGTACTTC.

This clonotype appeared many times. The V call is TRBV4-3, the J call TRBJ1-1; maybe TRBD1 (5 bases). The CDR3 runs to 15 residues. V was shortened by 0 bases and J by 6 bases, with 14 bases between the two germline ends. In germline, CDR1 is LGHNA, CDR2 YSLEER. CDR3 DNA: TGCGCCAGCAGCCAAGATCGGAGGGGTGCACCTGAAGCTTTCTTT. Translated: CASSQDRRGAPEAFF.

The chain carries TRBV19 and TRBJ1-5; no firm D call. The CDR3 totals 13 residues. Germline CDR1 LNHDA, CDR2 SQIVND (reference sequence). V lost 3 bases to trimming and J lost 11 bases, with 14 bases between them. The CDR3 loop is CASSMGRGGTQHF. The CDR3 DNA sequence: TGTGCCAGTAGTATGGGAAGAGGAGGGACCCAGCATTTT.

This clonotype was counted a few times. A read error is possible here, since a much larger clone lies one base away. The V gene is TRBV4-1, the J gene TRBJ1-5, with a tentative D call TRBD1 (5 bases). The germline gives CDR1 MGHRA, CDR2 YSYEKL. The CDR3 is made up of 16 amino acids. This CDR3 reads CTSSQDLVQGDQPQHF. CDR3 DNA: TGCACCAGCAGCCAAGATCTCGTTCAGGGCGATCAGCCCCAGCATTTT.

This clonotype has a single count. The V gene is TRBV5-1, the J gene TRBJ2-7; D possibly corresponds to TRBD2 (5 bases). The germline V gene encodes CDR1 SGHRS and CDR2 YFSETQ. The V gene lost 1 base and the J gene lost 0 bases, with 11 bases spanning the gap. The CDR3 loop spans 15 amino acids. CDR3 coding DNA: TGCGCCAGCAGCTTGACCGAGCGGAGCTCCTACGAGCAGTACTTC. Its protein is CASSLTERSSYEQYF.

With regard to this clonotype: No conserved phenylalanine or tryptophan ends this CDR3, so it is likely a read error. The DNA is omitted, as the CDR3 cannot be located on it reliably, and the CDR3 follows TCRdb's listing. The genes are TRBV4-3 and TRBJ1-4; the D call of TRBD1 is as the table states it, not checked on the DNA. Germline assignment: CDR1 LGHNA and CDR2 YSLEER. The length of the CDR3 is 11 amino acids, counting both ends. CDR3 sequence reads: CASSQDTGGGY.

This chain links TRBV6-6 with TRBJ2-5, with 7 bases lining up with TRBD1. CDR1 is MNHNY and CDR2 is SVGAGI in the germline V gene (reference sequence). There are 15 residues in the CDR3. V gave up 0 bases and J gave up 3 bases; unmatched junction bases: 4. The DNA of the CDR3 is TGTGCCAGCAGTTACTCCACCGGGACAGAAGAGACCCAGTACTTC. Amino acids: CASSYSTGTEETQYF.

The CDR3 DNA reads TGCGCCACTCTAGCGGGAGTAACCTACGAGCAGTACTTC. Translation gives CATLAGVTYEQYF. V is TRBV10-2 and J is TRBJ2-7, with TRBD2 matching over 10 bases. This CDR3 spans 13 amino acids. The germline V gene has CDR1 WSHSY and CDR2 SAAADI. Trimming cost V 10 bases and J 2 bases; bases outside gene matches: 5.

For the CDR3, the DNA is TGTGCCACCAGTGATTCGGCGGGCCAACACGAGCATTTT. Its protein product is CATSDSAGQHEHF. The rearrangement uses TRBV24-1 and TRBJ1-5; the D is unclear. Germline loops: CDR1 KGHDR, CDR2 SFDVKD. Trimming took 2 bases from V and 14 from J, leaving 15 bases between them. The length of the CDR3 is 13 residues.

The chain is built from TRBV4-2 and TRBJ2-5; 9 positions agree with TRBD1. V lost 11 bases, J lost 3 bases, and 10 bases stayed unmatched. This CDR3 is 14 amino acids long. CDR1 LGHNA and CDR2 YNFKEQ come from the germline V gene. CDR3 in amino acids: CACNPGQGEETQYF. CDR3 DNA: TGTGCCTGCAATCCGGGACAGGGTGAAGAGACCCAGTACTTC.

Turning to this clonotype: This could be a read error, since a much larger clone is one nucleotide away. V gene TRBV27 combines with J gene TRBJ1-5, with TRBD1 matching over 8 bases. The trim removed 4 bases at V and 5 bases at J, leaving 7 bases unmatched. CDR1 is MNHEY, CDR2 SMNVEV, per germline (reference sequence). This CDR3 is built from 15 residues. CDR3 residues: CASSSTRGQHQPQHF. The CDR3 DNA reads TGTGCCAGCAGTTCAACCAGGGGGCAGCATCAGCCCCAGCATTTT.

This clonotype was counted a few times. In DNA, the CDR3 is TGCGCCAGCAGCTTGTTAACTAGCTCCTACGAGCAGTACTTC. Amino acid sequence: CASSLLTSSYEQYF. The rearrangement joins TRBV5-1 to TRBJ2-7; tentatively, D is TRBD2 (5 bases). Germline CDR1 reads SGHRS; CDR2 reads YFSETQ. The CDR3 contains 14 residues. The V gene lost 1 base and the J gene lost 0 bases, with 8 bases spanning the gap.

V usage is TRBV2 and J usage is TRBJ1-2; possibly TRBD1 for D (5 bases). V dropped 0 bases and J dropped 6 bases, with 20 bases sitting between them. The CDR3 length is 17 residues. Germline V gives CDR1 SNHLY, CDR2 FYNNEI. The CDR3 reads CASSEAGGTGVPNGYTF. For the CDR3, the DNA is TGTGCCAGCAGTGAAGCGGGGGGTACAGGTGTCCCGAATGGCTACACCTTC.

The gene calls are TRBV7-2 and TRBJ2-3, with D uncertain. The CDR3 contains 13 residues. Germline loops: CDR1 SGHTA, CDR2 FQGNSA. The V end lost 4 bases, the J end lost 5 bases, and 10 bases lay between the germline ends. The CDR3 DNA follows: TGTGCCAGCAGCTGGCGGACGGTAGATACGCAGTATTTT. Its translation: CASSWRTVDTQYF.

This chain connects TRBV19 to TRBJ1-1, with a possible D match to TRBD1 (6 bases). The CDR3 consists of 14 residues. Per germline, CDR1 LNHDA and CDR2 SQIVND (reference sequence). The ends were cut back, 5 bases at V and 6 bases at J, with 16 bases in the middle. The CDR3: CASSLQGPGAEAFF. CDR3 coding DNA: TGTGCCAGTAGTTTACAGGGCCCTGGCGCTGAAGCTTTCTTT.

This clonotype was detected only once. The genes are TRBV7-6 and TRBJ1-4; the D is unclear. Germline lookup yields CDR1 SGHVS and CDR2 FNYEAQ. V dropped 1 base and J dropped 10 bases, with 13 bases sitting between them. The CDR3 consists of 14 residues. The CDR3: CASSLGTSGRKLFF. The DNA of the CDR3 is TGTGCCAGCAGCTTAGGGACGAGCGGGAGAAAACTGTTTTTT.

This clonotype has ten or more counts. The J gene is TRBJ1-3, the V gene TRBV12-3 or TRBV12-4, with D possibly being TRBD1 (5 bases). The CDR3 spans 15 residues. Trimming cost V 7 bases and J 4 bases, with 17 bases left between them. DNA for the CDR3: TGTGCCAGCACCCAACCCCGAGGGGAAGGAAACACCATATATTTT. It is translated as CASTQPRGEGNTIYF.

The gene calls are TRBV9 and TRBJ1-1; possible D gene TRBD1, 6 bases. The ends were cut back, 7 bases at V and 1 base at J, with 23 bases in the middle. Germline V gene sequence: CDR1 SGDLS, CDR2 YYNGEE. The CDR3 has 17 amino acids. CDR3 in amino acids: CASGYSRAGDPNTEAFF. For the CDR3, the DNA is TGTGCCAGCGGTTACTCGAGGGCAGGGGACCCGAACACTGAAGCTTTCTTT.

Comment on this clonotype: This sequence may be a read error, since a much larger clone differs from it by one base. V gene TRBV15 combines with J gene TRBJ2-3; possibly TRBD1 for D (5 bases). CDR3 size: 15 residues. The germline gives CDR1 LNHNV, CDR2 YYDKDF (reference sequence). The CDR3 protein is CATSRDRQNTGTQYF. DNA for the CDR3: TGTGCCACCAGCAGAGATAGGCAGAACACAGGTACGCAGTATTTT.

The J gene is TRBJ2-5, the V gene TRBV15; D is undetermined. V lost 5 bases, J lost 6 bases, and 10 bases lay in between. This CDR3 contains 12 residues. Looked up from germline, CDR1 is LNHNV and CDR2 is YYDKDF (reference sequence). The CDR3 sequence: CATSLVTQTQYF. DNA of the CDR3: TGTGCCACCAGCTTGGTGACCCAGACCCAGTACTTC.

This clonotype occurred many times. This rearrangement joins TRBV29-1 to TRBJ1-1; no reliable D call. The CDR3 totals 11 residues. Trimming cost V 3 bases and J 5 bases, with 7 bases left between them. Germline V gives CDR1 SQVTM, CDR2 ANQGSEA. CDR3 DNA: TGCAGCGTTGATGACGGGACTGAAGCTTTCTTT. Protein sequence: CSVDDGTEAFF. The full variable domain, with the rest looked up from reference TRBV29-1 and TRBJ1-1, is SAVISQKPSRDICQRGTSLTIQCQVDSQVTMMFWYRQQPGQSLTLIATANQGSEATYESGFVIDKFPISRPNLTFSTLTVSNMSPEDSSIYLCSVDDGTEAFFGQGTRLTVV.

This clonotype showed up many times. This sequence joins TRBV5-1 and TRBJ1-1; D remains ambiguous. Deletions cut 3 bases from V and 2 bases from J, with 14 bases between. CDR1 and CDR2 (germline): SGHRS, YFSETQ. There are 15 residues in the CDR3. CDR3 coding DNA: TGCGCCAGCAGCTCCTCGGACGGTCTAAACACTGAAGCTTTCTTT. As protein: CASSSSDGLNTEAFF.